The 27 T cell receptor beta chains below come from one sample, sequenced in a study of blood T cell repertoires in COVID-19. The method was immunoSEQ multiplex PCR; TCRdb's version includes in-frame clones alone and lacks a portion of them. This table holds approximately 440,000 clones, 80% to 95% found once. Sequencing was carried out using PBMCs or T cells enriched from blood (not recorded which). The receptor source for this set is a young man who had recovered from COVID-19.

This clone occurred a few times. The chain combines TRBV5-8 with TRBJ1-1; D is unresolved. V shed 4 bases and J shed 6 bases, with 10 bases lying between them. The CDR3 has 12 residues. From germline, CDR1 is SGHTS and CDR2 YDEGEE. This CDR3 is CASSLTGPEAFF. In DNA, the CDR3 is TGTGCCAGCAGCCTAACGGGTCCTGAAGCTTTCTTT.

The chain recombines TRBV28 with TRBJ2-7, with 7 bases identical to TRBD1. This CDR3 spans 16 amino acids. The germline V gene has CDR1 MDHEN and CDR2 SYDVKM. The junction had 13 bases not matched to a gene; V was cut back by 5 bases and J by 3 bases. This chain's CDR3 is CASSPAQTGLGYEQYF. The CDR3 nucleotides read TGTGCCAGCAGTCCCGCCCAGACAGGGTTGGGCTACGAGCAGTACTTC. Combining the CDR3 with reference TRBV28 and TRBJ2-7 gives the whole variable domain DVKVTQSSRYLVKRTGEKVFLECVQDMDHENMFWYRQDPGLGLRLIYFSYDVKMKEKGDIPEGYSVSREKKERFSLILESASTNQTSMYLCASSPAQTGLGYEQYFGPGTRLTVT.

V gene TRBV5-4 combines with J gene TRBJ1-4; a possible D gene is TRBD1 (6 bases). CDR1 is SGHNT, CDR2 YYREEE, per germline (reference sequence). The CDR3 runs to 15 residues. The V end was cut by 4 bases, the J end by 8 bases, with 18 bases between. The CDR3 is CASSVDRSVREKLFF. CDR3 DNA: TGTGCCAGCAGCGTTGACAGGAGCGTAAGAGAAAAACTGTTTTTT.

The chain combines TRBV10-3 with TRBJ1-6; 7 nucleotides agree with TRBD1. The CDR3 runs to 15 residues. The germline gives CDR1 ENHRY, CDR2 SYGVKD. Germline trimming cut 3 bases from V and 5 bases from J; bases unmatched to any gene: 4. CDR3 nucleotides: TGTGCCATCAGTGAACTGACAGGGAATAATTCACCCCTCCACTTT. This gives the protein CAISELTGNNSPLHF.

The CDR3 loop is CASGSGSSYEQYF. CDR3 nucleotide sequence: TGTGCCAGCGGTAGCGGGAGCTCCTACGAGCAGTACTTC. The V and J genes are TRBV11-2 and TRBJ2-7; 9 bases map to TRBD2. The junction had 2 bases not matched to a gene; V was cut back by 8 bases and J by 0 bases. Germline V gives CDR1 SGHAT, CDR2 FQNNGV. The CDR3 is 13 amino acids. Full variable domain (outside the CDR3, taken from reference TRBV11-2 and TRBJ2-7): EAGVAQSPRYKIIEKRQSVAFWCNPISGHATLYWYQQILGQGPKLLIQFQNNGVVDDSQLPKDRFSAERLKGVDSTLKIQPAKLEDSAVYLCASGSGSSYEQYFGPGTRLTVT.

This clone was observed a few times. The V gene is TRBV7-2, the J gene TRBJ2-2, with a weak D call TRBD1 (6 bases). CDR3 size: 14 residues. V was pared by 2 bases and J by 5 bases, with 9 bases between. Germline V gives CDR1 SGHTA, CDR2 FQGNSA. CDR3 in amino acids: CASSLYRVTGELFF. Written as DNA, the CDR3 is TGTGCCAGCAGCTTATACAGGGTTACCGGGGAGCTGTTTTTT.

CDR3 sequence: CSVEEQGAKGYTF. The CDR3 nucleotides are TGCAGCGTTGAAGAACAGGGGGCGAAGGGCTACACCTTC. This chain uses TRBV29-1 with TRBJ1-2, with 9 bases matching TRBD1. Germline V gives CDR1 SQVTM, CDR2 ANQGSEA. J was trimmed by 8 bases and V by 0 bases; bases with no gene match: 4. This CDR3 region has 13 residues.

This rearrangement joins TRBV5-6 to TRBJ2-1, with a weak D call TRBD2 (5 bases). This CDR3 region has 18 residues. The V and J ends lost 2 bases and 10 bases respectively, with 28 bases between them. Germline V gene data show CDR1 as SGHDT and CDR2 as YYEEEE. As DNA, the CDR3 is TGTGCCAGCAGCTTCGGGGATGGGTGGGAAGGAGGACCTTCAGAGCAGTTCTTC. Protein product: CASSFGDGWEGGPSEQFF.

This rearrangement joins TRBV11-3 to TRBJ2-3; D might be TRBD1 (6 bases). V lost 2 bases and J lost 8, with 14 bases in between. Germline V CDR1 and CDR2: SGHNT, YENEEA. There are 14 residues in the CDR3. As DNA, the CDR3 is TGTGCCAGCAGCTTAAATCAAGGGGGTCTTACGCAGTATTTT. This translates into CASSLNQGGLTQYF.

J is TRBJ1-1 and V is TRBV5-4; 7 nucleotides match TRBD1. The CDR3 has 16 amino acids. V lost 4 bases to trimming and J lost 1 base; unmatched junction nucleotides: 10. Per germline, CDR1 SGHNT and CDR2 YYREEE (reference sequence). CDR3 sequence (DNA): TGTGCCAGCAGCGGGACAGTAGGAGGAGCGAACACTGAAGCTTTCTTT. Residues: CASSGTVGGANTEAFF.

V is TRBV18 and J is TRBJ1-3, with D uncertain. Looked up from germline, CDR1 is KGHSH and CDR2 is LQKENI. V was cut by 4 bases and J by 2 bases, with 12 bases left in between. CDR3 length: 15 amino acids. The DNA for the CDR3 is TGTGCCAGCTCACTCGCCCTAGAGGCTGGAAACACCATATATTTT. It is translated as CASSLALEAGNTIYF.

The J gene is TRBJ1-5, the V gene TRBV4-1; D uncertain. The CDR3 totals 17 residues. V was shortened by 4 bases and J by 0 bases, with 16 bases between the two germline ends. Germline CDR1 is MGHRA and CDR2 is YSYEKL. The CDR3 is CASSPPHGEYSNQPQHF. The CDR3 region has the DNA TGCGCCAGCAGCCCCCCCCATGGGGAGTATAGCAATCAGCCCCAGCATTTT.

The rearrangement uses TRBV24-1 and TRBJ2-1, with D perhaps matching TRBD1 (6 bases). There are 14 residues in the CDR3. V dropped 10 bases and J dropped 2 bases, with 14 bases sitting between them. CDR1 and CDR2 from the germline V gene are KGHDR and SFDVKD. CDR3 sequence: CATPLAGAYNEQFF. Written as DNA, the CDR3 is TGTGCCACTCCGCTGGCAGGGGCCTACAATGAGCAGTTCTTC.

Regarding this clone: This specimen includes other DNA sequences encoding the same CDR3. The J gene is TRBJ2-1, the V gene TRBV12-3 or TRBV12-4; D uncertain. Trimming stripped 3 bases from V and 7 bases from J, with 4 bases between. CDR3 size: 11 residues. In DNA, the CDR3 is TGTGCCAGCAGTTTTAGAAATGAGCAGTTCTTC. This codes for CASSFRNEQFF.

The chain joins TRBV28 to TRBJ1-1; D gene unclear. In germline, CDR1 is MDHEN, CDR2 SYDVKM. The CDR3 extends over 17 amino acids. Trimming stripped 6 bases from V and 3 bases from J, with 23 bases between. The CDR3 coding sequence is TGTGCCAGCAGACCGGGGTGGACCCATTTATTTTACACTGAAGCTTTCTTT. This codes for CASRPGWTHLFYTEAFF.

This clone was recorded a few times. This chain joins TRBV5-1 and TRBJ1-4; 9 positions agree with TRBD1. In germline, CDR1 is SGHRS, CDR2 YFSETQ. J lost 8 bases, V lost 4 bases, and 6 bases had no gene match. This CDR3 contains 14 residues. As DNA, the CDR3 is TGCGCCAGCAGCCCGGGACAGGGTAGGGAAAAACTGTTTTTT. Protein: CASSPGQGREKLFF. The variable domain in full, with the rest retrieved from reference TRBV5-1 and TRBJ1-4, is KAGVTQTPRYLIKTRGQQVTLSCSPISGHRSVSWYQQTPGQGLQFLFEYFSETQRNKGNFPGRFSGRQFSNSRSEMNVSTLELGDSALYLCASSPGQGREKLFFGSGTQLSVL.

The CDR3 bases are TGCGCCAGCAGCTTGGGGGCCGTCGGCAGACAGAACACTGAAGCTTTCTTT. Translation: CASSLGAVGRQNTEAFF. This rearrangement joins TRBV5-1 to TRBJ1-1; D ambiguous. Between the trimmed V and J ends, which lost 0 bases and 1 base, there was a span of 16 bases. Germline V gene data show CDR1 as SGHRS and CDR2 as YFSETQ. The CDR3 loop spans 17 amino acids.

The CDR3 loop reads CASSHKRQGPVNTIYF. CDR3 coding DNA: TGCGCCAGCAGTCATAAGAGACAGGGGCCGGTAAACACCATATATTTT. The V call is TRBV23-1, the J call TRBJ1-3; 8 bases map to TRBD1. Being an ORF, TRBV23-1 has a function that is uncertain. J gave up 6 bases and V 3 bases, and 10 bases lay outside the gene matches. The CDR3 has 16 residues.

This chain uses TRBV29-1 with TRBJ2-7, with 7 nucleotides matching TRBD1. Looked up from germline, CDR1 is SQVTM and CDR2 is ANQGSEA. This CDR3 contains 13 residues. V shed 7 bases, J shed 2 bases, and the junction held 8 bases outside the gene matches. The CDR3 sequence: CSGVDRATYEQYF. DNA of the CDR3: TGCAGCGGGGTCGACAGGGCAACCTACGAGCAGTACTTC.

The DNA of the CDR3 is TGTGCCAGCAGCTTAGTGCGGGGGGCTGACACTGAAGCTTTCTTT. It yields the protein CASSLVRGADTEAFF. This chain uses TRBV13 with TRBJ1-1, with a tentative D call TRBD1 (6 bases). The CDR3 extends over 15 amino acids. Trimming took off 1 base at V and 3 bases at J, with 12 bases between the two ends. Germline values: CDR1 PRHDT, CDR2 FYEKMQ (reference sequence).

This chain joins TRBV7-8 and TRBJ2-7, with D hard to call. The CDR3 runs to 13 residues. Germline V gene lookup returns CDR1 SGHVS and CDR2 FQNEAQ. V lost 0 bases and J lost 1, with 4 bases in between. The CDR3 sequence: CASSLATSYEQYF. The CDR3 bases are TGTGCCAGCAGCTTAGCAACTTCCTACGAGCAGTACTTC.

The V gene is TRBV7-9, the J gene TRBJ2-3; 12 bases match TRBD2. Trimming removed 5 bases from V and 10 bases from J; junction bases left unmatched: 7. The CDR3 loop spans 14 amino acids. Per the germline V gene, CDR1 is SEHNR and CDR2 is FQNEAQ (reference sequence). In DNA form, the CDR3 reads TGTGCCAGCAGCCCGAGACTAGCGGGAGAGGCGCAGTATTTT. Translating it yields CASSPRLAGEAQYF. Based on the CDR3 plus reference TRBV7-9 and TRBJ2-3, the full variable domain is DTGVSQNPRHKITKRGQNVTFRCDPISEHNRLYWYRQTLGQGPEFLTYFQNEAQLEKSRLLSDRFSAERPKGSFSTLEIQRTEQGDSAMYLCASSPRLAGEAQYFGPGTRLTVL.

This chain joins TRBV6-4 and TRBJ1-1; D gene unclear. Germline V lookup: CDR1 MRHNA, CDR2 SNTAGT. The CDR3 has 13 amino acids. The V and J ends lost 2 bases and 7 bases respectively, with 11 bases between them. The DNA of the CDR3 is TGTGCCAGCAGTGACGTAGAGGGCGGTGAAGCTTTCTTT. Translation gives CASSDVEGGEAFF.

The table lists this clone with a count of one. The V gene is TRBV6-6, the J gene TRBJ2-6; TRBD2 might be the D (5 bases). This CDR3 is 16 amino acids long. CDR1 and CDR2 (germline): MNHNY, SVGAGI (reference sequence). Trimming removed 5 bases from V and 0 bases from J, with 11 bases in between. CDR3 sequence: CASSHRRDSGANVLTF. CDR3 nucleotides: TGTGCCAGCAGTCACCGACGGGACTCTGGGGCCAACGTCCTGACTTTC.

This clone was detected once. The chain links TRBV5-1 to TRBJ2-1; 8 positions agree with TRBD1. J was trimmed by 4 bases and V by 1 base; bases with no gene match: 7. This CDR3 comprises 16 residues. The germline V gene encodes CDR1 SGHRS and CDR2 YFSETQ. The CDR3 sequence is CASSLTPGQEYNEQFF. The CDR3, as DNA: TGCGCCAGCAGCTTGACCCCGGGACAGGAGTACAATGAGCAGTTCTTC.

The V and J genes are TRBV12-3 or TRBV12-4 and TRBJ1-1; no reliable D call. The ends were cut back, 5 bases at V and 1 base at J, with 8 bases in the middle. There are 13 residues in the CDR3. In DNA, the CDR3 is TGTGCCAGCAGTCCATACACGAACACTGAAGCTTTCTTT. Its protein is CASSPYTNTEAFF.

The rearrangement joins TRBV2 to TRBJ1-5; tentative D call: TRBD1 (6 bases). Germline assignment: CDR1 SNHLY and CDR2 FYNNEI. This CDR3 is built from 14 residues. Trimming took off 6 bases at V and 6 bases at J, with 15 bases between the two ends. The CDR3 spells CASSGRGGFQPQHF. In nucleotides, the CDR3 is TGTGCCAGCAGCGGGCGAGGGGGTTTTCAGCCCCAGCATTTT.